This T cell receptor (beta chain) was retrieved from a study of long-term antiretroviral therapy in people with HIV. A remark on this clone: The antigen is undetermined.

Study-wide findings and caveats: Samples were collected from the mid-2000s to the late 2010s under possibly less effective ART regimens.

Everyone in the study who had HIV was treated in the United States. immunoSEQ v3.0 was run at survey level. Using immunoSEQ multiplex PCR, the repertoire was profiled, and TCRdb retains in-frame clones only, with some absent. The sample contains approximately 20,000 clones, over 75% of which appear only once. Germline V gene data show CDR1 as SGHRS and CDR2 as YFSETQ. With 0 bases removed from V and 1 base from J, the gap between germline ends came to 4 bases. CDR3 length equals 13 residues. This sequence was found in a man aged 60 to 69 with HIV. The sample was unsorted PBMCs, taken 0.6 years after starting antiretroviral therapy. The chain is built from TRBV5-1 and TRBJ2-5; D call uncertain. The CDR3 sequence is CASSLASQETQYF. CDR3 bases: TGCGCCAGCAGCTTGGCCTCCCAAGAGACCCAGTACTTC.